What follows describes a single T cell receptor beta chain. The method was immunoSEQ multiplex PCR; TCRdb's version includes in-frame clones alone and lacks a portion of them. This sample has 85,000 to 110,000 clones, with more than 70% found just once. This sample is part of a study of blood T cell repertoires in COVID-19. Overall study context: Spain, Italy and the United States supplied samples that represented acute and convalescent COVID-19.

The germline gives CDR1 SGHRS, CDR2 YFSETQ. There are 16 residues in the CDR3. V was pared by 4 bases and J by 4 bases, with 9 bases of the junction left unmatched. The chain joins TRBV5-1 to TRBJ1-5; 9 bases map to TRBD1. Sequenced material: peripheral blood. The TCR was taken from a woman of 80 years or more in a cohort sampled during active COVID-19. CDR3: CASSPSPDRGNQPQHF. CDR3 DNA: TGCGCCAGCAGCCCATCCCCGGACAGGGGAAATCAGCCCCAGCATTTT.